The 30 T cell receptor beta chains listed next were all sequenced from one sample in a study of fetal regulatory T cell absence and autoimmunity. The protocol was immunoSEQ multiplex PCR, while the TCRdb copy is restricted to in-frame clones and leaves out a portion. The sample records about 95,000 clones, roughly 78% being singletons. The material sequenced was pancreas tissue. Receptors were obtained from a male donor with IPEX syndrome.

DNA of the CDR3: TGTGCCAGCAGTTTGTGGGAGAAAGCAGATACGCAGTATTTT. It encodes CASSLWEKADTQYF. The gene calls are TRBV27 and TRBJ2-3, with D perhaps TRBD2 (5 bases). Per germline, CDR1 MNHEY and CDR2 SMNVEV (reference sequence). V lost 3 bases, J lost 4 bases, and 11 bases lay in between. The length of the CDR3 is 14 residues.

The V gene is TRBV19, the J gene TRBJ1-1; a possible D gene is TRBD1 (5 bases). Germline CDR1 and CDR2: LNHDA and SQIVND (reference sequence). The CDR3 consists of 15 residues. Trimming pared 5 bases from V and 2 bases from J, leaving 15 bases between. This CDR3 reads CASSAWDRRNTEAFF. CDR3 DNA sequence: TGTGCCAGTAGTGCCTGGGACCGTCGCAACACTGAAGCTTTCTTT. Full variable domain (remainder filled in from reference TRBV19 and TRBJ1-1): DGGITQSPKYLFRKEGQNVTLSCEQNLNHDAMYWYRQDPGQGLRLIYYSQIVNDFQKGDIAEGYSVSREKKESFPLTVTSAQKNPTAFYLCASSAWDRRNTEAFFGQGTRLTVV.

V gene TRBV7-2 combines with J gene TRBJ1-6; D remains unclear. Deletions cut 2 bases from V and 3 bases from J, with 17 bases between. The CDR3 runs 18 residues. In germline, CDR1 is SGHTA, CDR2 FQGNSA. This CDR3 is CASSLRLGWANYNSPLHF. CDR3 coding DNA: TGTGCCAGCAGCTTACGACTAGGGTGGGCCAACTATAATTCACCCCTCCACTTT.

V and J are TRBV4-3 and TRBJ1-2; D ambiguous. With 0 bases removed from V and 4 bases from J, the gap between germline ends came to 6 bases. Per the germline V gene, CDR1 is LGHNA and CDR2 is YSLEER. The length of the CDR3 is 13 residues. DNA of the CDR3: TGCGCCAGCAGCCAAGAGGCTGCCTATGGCTACACCTTC. Translating it yields CASSQEAAYGYTF.

This clone was seen more than once but under ten times. This chain uses TRBV5-6 with TRBJ2-7; D remains unclear. Trimming took 0 bases from V and 0 from J, leaving 4 bases between them. Germline V gene data show CDR1 as SGHDT and CDR2 as YYEEEE. The CDR3 loop spans 13 amino acids. This CDR3 is CASSLASSYEQYF. For the CDR3, the DNA is TGTGCCAGCAGCTTGGCCAGCTCCTACGAGCAGTACTTC.

V is TRBV10-3 and J is TRBJ1-2; D is ambiguous. Germline CDR1 ENHRY, CDR2 SYGVKD. The CDR3 has 16 amino acids. V lost 10 bases and J lost 2, with 23 bases in between. CDR3 loop: CATRIKTVNGNYGYTF. The DNA for the CDR3 is TGTGCCACCAGAATCAAGACGGTGAACGGGAACTATGGCTACACCTTC.

The rearrangement joins TRBV11-2 to TRBJ2-7; possible D gene TRBD1, 6 bases. With 5 bases removed from V and 2 bases from J, the gap between germline ends came to 13 bases. CDR3 length: 14 amino acids. The germline gives CDR1 SGHAT, CDR2 FQNNGV. CDR3 coding DNA: TGTGCCAGCAGCCCCTATAACAGGGCCTACGAGCAGTACTTC. Amino acids: CASSPYNRAYEQYF.

The V and J genes are TRBV7-8 and TRBJ1-6; possibly TRBD1 for D (5 bases). The germline V and J ends were trimmed by 5 bases and 7 bases, with 15 bases remaining between them. Germline CDR1 reads SGHVS; CDR2 reads FQNEAQ. The CDR3 is 15 amino acids. The CDR3 spells CASSPRARQNSPLHF. The CDR3 nucleotides read TGTGCCAGCAGCCCCAGGGCCAGGCAAAATTCACCCCTCCACTTT.

The rearrangement links TRBV5-1 to TRBJ2-7; 8 bases are a match to TRBD2. The CDR3 contains 14 residues. V shed 3 bases, J shed 1 base, and the junction held 3 bases outside the gene matches. Per the germline V gene, CDR1 is SGHRS and CDR2 is YFSETQ. The CDR3 loop is CASSSTSASYEQYF. Written as DNA, the CDR3 is TGCGCCAGCAGCTCGACTAGCGCGTCCTACGAGCAGTACTTC.

This clone was observed a single time. This rearrangement joins TRBV5-5 to TRBJ2-2; 9 positions match TRBD2. Germline V gives CDR1 SGHKS, CDR2 YYEKEE (reference sequence). With V trimmed by 2 bases and J by 5 bases, 4 bases remained unmatched. This CDR3 spans 15 amino acids. CDR3 region: CASSLGSGRTGELFF. CDR3 sequence (DNA): TGTGCCAGCAGCTTAGGGAGCGGGAGGACCGGGGAGCTGTTTTTT. The full variable domain, its missing parts supplied by reference TRBV5-5 and TRBJ2-2, is DAGVTQSPTHLIKTRGQQVTLRCSPISGHKSVSWYQQVLGQGPQFIFQYYEKEERGRGNFPDRFSARQFPNYSSELNVNALLLGDSALYLCASSLGSGRTGELFFGEGSRLTVL.

CDR3 DNA sequence: TGTGCCAGCAGTTTAGGGGGGACACCCAACTATGGCTACACCTTC. Translating gives CASSLGGTPNYGYTF. The chain is built from TRBV27 and TRBJ1-2; D perhaps matches TRBD1 (6 bases). This CDR3 has 15 amino acids. V shed 2 bases and J shed 2 bases, with 12 bases lying between them. The germline gives CDR1 MNHEY, CDR2 SMNVEV (reference sequence).

This clone was seen a handful of times. The chain links TRBV7-6 to TRBJ2-7; TRBD1 matches 11 bases. With V trimmed by 4 bases and J by 3 bases, 2 bases remained unmatched. Germline CDR1 SGHVS, CDR2 FNYEAQ. The CDR3 is made up of 14 amino acids. The CDR3 spells CASSSGTGGYEQYF. CDR3 coding DNA: TGTGCCAGCAGCTCAGGGACAGGGGGCTACGAGCAGTACTTC.

This clone was counted a single time. The chain carries TRBV7-9 and TRBJ2-1; TRBD2 aligns across 10 bases. From germline, CDR1 is SEHNR and CDR2 FQNEAQ (reference sequence). The CDR3 runs 15 residues. V shed 4 bases, J shed 2 bases, and the junction held 2 bases outside the gene matches. CDR3 DNA sequence: TGTGCCAGCAGCTCGAGCGGGGGGGCCTACAATGAGCAGTTCTTC. Its protein is CASSSSGGAYNEQFF.

The chain recombines TRBV27 with TRBJ1-4; D remains unclear. Trimming shortened V by 10 bases and J by 0 bases, and 12 bases separated the two germline ends. The length of the CDR3 is 14 residues. The germline V gene encodes CDR1 MNHEY and CDR2 SMNVEV (reference sequence). The CDR3 DNA sequence: TGTGCCACCAGATCGGGGACAACTAATGAAAAACTGTTTTTT. Residues: CATRSGTTNEKLFF.

The V gene is TRBV19, the J gene TRBJ1-2; no reliable D call. The V end was cut by 7 bases, the J end by 8 bases, with 20 bases between. Germline loops: CDR1 LNHDA, CDR2 SQIVND (reference sequence). The CDR3 totals 14 residues. Written as DNA, the CDR3 is TGTGCCAGTACCCCCTTAGGCAGGCCGGACGGCTACACCTTC. Translated, it gives CASTPLGRPDGYTF.

A single count supports this clone. This chain links TRBV18 with TRBJ2-5; D may be TRBD1 (6 bases). The V gene lost 6 bases and the J gene lost 1 base, with 12 bases spanning the gap. Germline loops: CDR1 KGHSH, CDR2 LQKENI. This CDR3 is 14 amino acids long. The CDR3 DNA reads TGTGCCAGCTCTGACAGGCTTACCCAAGAGACCCAGTACTTC. Translating it yields CASSDRLTQETQYF.

The J gene is TRBJ2-1, the V gene TRBV5-1; tentative D call: TRBD1 (5 bases). V gave up 4 bases and J gave up 7 bases, with 9 bases separating them. Germline assignment: CDR1 SGHRS and CDR2 YFSETQ. CDR3 length equals 12 residues. CDR3 residues: CASSPRVNEQFF. DNA for the CDR3: TGCGCCAGCAGCCCCAGGGTGAATGAGCAGTTCTTC.

CDR3 protein: CASSQNNEQFF. Here the CDR3 DNA reads TGCGCCAGCAGCCAGAATAATGAGCAGTTCTTC. The chain links TRBV4-1 to TRBJ2-1, with D unclear. The CDR3 length is 11 residues. The V end lost 3 bases, the J end lost 7 bases, and 4 bases lay between the germline ends. Germline values: CDR1 MGHRA, CDR2 YSYEKL.

In this sample, this clone turned up a few times. V and J are TRBV4-1 and TRBJ2-7, with 8 positions matching TRBD1. Trimming at V came to 1 base and at J to 10 bases, leaving 18 bases not matched to a gene. Germline-derived CDR1 and CDR2 are MGHRA and YSYEKL. The CDR3 length is 17 residues. In DNA form, the CDR3 reads TGCGCCAGCAGCCAAGGCGGTTTTGGGGACAGGCCTTTTCTCCAGTACTTC. Translating it yields CASSQGGFGDRPFLQYF.

A word on this clone: In the same sample, other DNA sequences code for this CDR3. CDR3 in amino acids: CASSYGTNYGYTF. The CDR3 coding sequence is TGTGCCAGCAGTTACGGGACGAACTATGGCTACACCTTC. The V gene is TRBV6-5, the J gene TRBJ1-2, with D perhaps TRBD1 (5 bases). CDR1 is MNHEY and CDR2 is SVGAGI in the germline V gene. This CDR3 is built from 13 residues. Trimming removed 2 bases at V and 2 bases at J, with 6 bases between.

The J gene is TRBJ2-2, the V gene TRBV7-9; 10 bases map to TRBD1. Germline CDR1 SEHNR, CDR2 FQNEAQ (reference sequence). V shed 5 bases, J shed 4 bases, and the junction held 4 bases outside the gene matches. This CDR3 comprises 15 residues. Written as DNA, the CDR3 is TGTGCCAGCAGCCACAGACAGGGGGCCACCGGGGAGCTGTTTTTT. This gives the protein CASSHRQGATGELFF.

This clone was detected a few times. This chain connects TRBV7-6 to TRBJ1-1; no firm D call. Germline V gene data show CDR1 as SGHVS and CDR2 as FNYEAQ. The CDR3 has 15 amino acids. V shed 5 bases and J shed 5 bases, with 18 bases lying between them. CDR3 residues: CASSATPGPRTEAFF. For the CDR3, the DNA is TGTGCCAGCAGCGCGACGCCCGGCCCCAGGACTGAAGCTTTCTTT.

The chain employs TRBV5-6 and TRBJ1-6, with D possibly being TRBD1 (5 bases). The CDR3 sequence is 14 residues long. V was pared by 1 base and J by 5 bases, with 7 bases between. Germline CDR1 SGHDT, CDR2 YYEEEE. The CDR3 coding sequence is TGTGCCAGCAGCTTGAGACAGAATAATTCACCCCTCCACTTT. Translation gives CASSLRQNNSPLHF. Together with reference TRBV5-6 and TRBJ1-6, the CDR3 gives the full variable domain: DAGVTQSPTHLIKTRGQQVTLRCSPKSGHDTVSWYQQALGQGPQFIFQYYEEEERQRGNFPDRFSGHQFPNYSSELNVNALLLGDSALYLCASSLRQNNSPLHFGNGTRLTVT.

In DNA form, the CDR3 reads TGCGCCAGCAGCTCTCGGTTCACGCCCTGGGAGACTGAAGCTTTCTTT. Residues: CASSSRFTPWETEAFF. The chain has TRBV5-1 and TRBJ1-1; D remains ambiguous. The CDR3 has 16 residues. Germline lookup yields CDR1 SGHRS and CDR2 YFSETQ. Between the trimmed V and J ends, which lost 3 bases and 5 bases, there was a span of 20 bases. The full variable domain, with the rest looked up from reference TRBV5-1 and TRBJ1-1, is KAGVTQTPRYLIKTRGQQVTLSCSPISGHRSVSWYQQTPGQGLQFLFEYFSETQRNKGNFPGRFSGRQFSNSRSEMNVSTLELGDSALYLCASSSRFTPWETEAFFGQGTRLTVV.

The V call is TRBV2, the J call TRBJ2-3; TRBD2 agrees at 8 bases. Germline CDR1 SNHLY, CDR2 FYNNEI. CDR3 size: 20 residues. The V and J ends lost 2 bases and 0 bases, in that order; junction bases with no gene match: 16. The CDR3 spells CASSERGGLGIYSSTDTQYF. CDR3 in DNA: TGTGCCAGCAGTGAAAGGGGGGGACTAGGAATATATTCTAGCACAGATACGCAGTATTTT.

The V call is TRBV29-1, the J call TRBJ2-3; the D is unclear. Germline CDR1 reads SQVTM; CDR2 reads ANQGSEA. CDR3 length: 15 residues. Trimming removed 0 bases at V and 0 bases at J, with 10 bases between. Here the CDR3 reads CSVEEQGRSTDTQYF. DNA for the CDR3: TGCAGCGTTGAAGAACAAGGCAGGAGCACAGATACGCAGTATTTT.

This clone was observed a single time. The chain combines TRBV11-3 with TRBJ2-7, with D possibly called TRBD1 or TRBD2 (6 bases each). The CDR3 extends over 12 amino acids. V was trimmed by 4 bases and J by 5 bases, leaving 9 bases between them. Germline V gives CDR1 SGHNT, CDR2 YENEEA. CDR3 amino acids: CASSWGDNEQYF. CDR3 bases: TGTGCCAGCAGCTGGGGGGACAACGAGCAGTACTTC.

This clone was seen just once. CDR3 sequence reads: CASSLAGPSYEQYF. The CDR3 DNA reads TGTGCCAGCAGCTTAGCCGGCCCCTCCTACGAGCAGTACTTC. The V call is TRBV7-6, the J call TRBJ2-7, with no clear D. The CDR3 has 14 amino acids. The V end lost 0 bases, the J end lost 0 bases, and 6 bases lay between the germline ends. In germline, CDR1 is SGHVS, CDR2 FNYEAQ.

CDR3 in amino acids: CASSSITSSYNEQFF. CDR3 DNA sequence: TGTGCCAGCAGCTCAATCACCAGCTCCTACAATGAGCAGTTCTTC. The chain has TRBV7-8 and TRBJ2-1; no definite D call. The CDR3 is 15 residues long. V dropped 4 bases and J dropped 0 bases, with 10 bases sitting between them. CDR1 is SGHVS, CDR2 FQNEAQ, per germline.

The V and J genes are TRBV29-1 and TRBJ2-1; 13 bases are shared with TRBD2. J gave up 7 bases and V 5 bases, and 14 bases lay outside the gene matches. The CDR3 is 17 amino acids. The germline gives CDR1 SQVTM, CDR2 ANQGSEA. The CDR3 sequence: CSVPPGTSGTLWNEQFF. The CDR3 DNA follows: TGCAGCGTTCCCCCCGGGACTAGCGGGACCCTATGGAATGAGCAGTTCTTC.